The 26 T cell receptor beta chains below all came from one sample that was sequenced in a study of CD8 T cells in Susac syndrome. Reverse transcription of about 0.45 to 1 ug RNA was performed with random hexamers. In TCRdb, the immunoSEQ multiplex PCR reads were re-called with MiXCR into one record per CDR3 protein. The table records around 180,000 distinct CDR3 sequences, roughly 94% of them present only once. Sequenced input: CD4+ T cells from PBMCs. The source of these receptors is a human donor with Susac syndrome.

The chain has TRBV6-6 and TRBJ1-5; D is ambiguous. This CDR3 comprises 13 residues. Germline V gene data show CDR1 as MNHNY and CDR2 as SVGAGI (reference sequence). The chain's CDR3 is CAYGPAINQPQHF. CDR3 sequence (DNA): TGTGCTTATGGCCCGGCGATCAATCAGCCCCAGCATTTT.

The chain is built from TRBV5-1 and TRBJ2-5; 10 bases are a match to TRBD2. V gave up 4 bases and J gave up 5 bases; unmatched junction bases: 14. Germline CDR1 reads SGHRS; CDR2 reads YFSETQ. The CDR3 has 17 residues. As DNA, the CDR3 is TGCGCCAGCAGCCCTGCCCAGCTAGCGGGGGTCACGGAGACCCAGTACTTC. It translates to CASSPAQLAGVTETQYF.

DNA of the CDR3: TGCGCCAGCAGCCAATGGACTAGCGGGGGCGAAAAGACCCAGTACTTC. It encodes CASSQWTSGGEKTQYF. V is TRBV4-3 and J is TRBJ2-5, with 13 bases that match TRBD2. Germline V gene sequence: CDR1 LGHNA, CDR2 YSLEER. This CDR3 has 16 residues. The V gene end was trimmed by 2 bases and the J gene end by 6 bases; junction bases not matched to a gene: 6.

This clonotype has only one observation. The genes are TRBV13 and TRBJ2-3; D is tentatively TRBD1 or TRBD2 (5 bases each). Looked up from germline, CDR1 is PRHDT and CDR2 is FYEKMQ (reference sequence). The length of the CDR3 is 17 residues. Trimming left V 2 bases short and J 0 bases short, with 15 bases between. The CDR3 loop is CASSLSLGDASTDTQYF. The CDR3, as DNA: TGTGCCAGCAGCTTATCCTTGGGGGACGCTAGCACAGATACGCAGTATTTT.

V and J are TRBV20-1 and TRBJ2-5; perhaps TRBD2 as D (5 bases). The V gene lost 0 bases and the J gene lost 4 bases, with 12 bases spanning the gap. The germline CDR1 and CDR2 sequences are DFQATT and SNEGSKA (reference sequence). The CDR3 runs to 14 residues. The CDR3, as DNA: TGCAGTGCTAGAGATTCTAGCTGGGGAGAGACCCAGTACTTC. Its protein is CSARDSSWGETQYF.

This sequence joins TRBV3-1 and TRBJ2-4, with 7 bases identical to TRBD1. Trimming cost V 2 bases and J 2 bases; bases outside gene matches: 9. Germline V CDR1 and CDR2: LGHDT, YNNKEL (reference sequence). The CDR3 loop spans 17 amino acids. Here the CDR3 DNA reads TGTGCCAGCAGCCAACAGTCACAGGGGACGTCCAAAAACATTCAGTACTTC. Its protein product is CASSQQSQGTSKNIQYF.

The chain employs TRBV7-9 and TRBJ2-2; possible D gene TRBD2, 6 bases. The CDR3 is 12 amino acids. CDR1 and CDR2 from the germline V gene are SEHNR and FQNEAQ (reference sequence). V was trimmed by 11 bases and J by 2 bases, leaving 9 bases between them. CDR3 nucleotide sequence: TGTGCCGAGGGGACTAACACCGGGGAGCTGTTTTTT. Amino acids: CAEGTNTGELFF.

The chain joins TRBV5-6 to TRBJ2-7; no clear D gene. V was pared by 4 bases and J by 2 bases, with 7 bases between. This CDR3 has 12 residues. Germline V CDR1 and CDR2: SGHDT, YYEEEE. The chain's CDR3 is CASSHGTYEQYF. The CDR3 nucleotides read TGTGCCAGCAGCCACGGAACCTACGAGCAGTACTTC.

This rearrangement joins TRBV5-1 to TRBJ2-7, with 9 bases lining up with TRBD2. CDR1 and CDR2 (germline): SGHRS, YFSETQ. V lost 0 bases to trimming and J lost 0 bases; unmatched junction nucleotides: 4. The CDR3 is made up of 16 amino acids. CDR3 DNA: TGCGCCAGCAGCTTGGGGACTAGCGAATACTCCTACGAGCAGTACTTC. Translation: CASSLGTSEYSYEQYF.

DNA for the CDR3: TGCAGTGCTAGAGCCGGGACAGATGACTACGAGCAGTACTTC. Its protein product is CSARAGTDDYEQYF. This chain connects TRBV20-1 to TRBJ2-7; TRBD1 agrees at 7 bases. The CDR3 loop spans 14 amino acids. J gave up 3 bases and V 1 base, and 6 bases lay outside the gene matches. Germline assignment: CDR1 DFQATT and CDR2 SNEGSKA (reference sequence).

The rearrangement links TRBV29-1 to TRBJ2-5; D is perhaps TRBD2 (6 bases). Germline V lookup: CDR1 SQVTM, CDR2 ANQGSEA. The CDR3 totals 15 residues. Trimming pared 0 bases from V and 2 bases from J, leaving 13 bases between. The CDR3 reads CSVEDLAGRQETQYF. For the CDR3, the DNA is TGCAGCGTTGAAGATCTCGCCGGGAGACAAGAGACCCAGTACTTC.

The gene calls are TRBV7-9 and TRBJ2-1; D is ambiguous. This CDR3 has 13 amino acids. V was cut by 2 bases and J by 5 bases, with 7 bases left in between. The germline V gene encodes CDR1 SEHNR and CDR2 FQNEAQ (reference sequence). As DNA, the CDR3 is TGTGCCAGCAGCTTAAACCCCAACAATGAGCAGTTCTTC. Protein sequence: CASSLNPNNEQFF.

This chain joins TRBV3-1 and TRBJ2-7; 9 bases map to TRBD1. The V segment lost 1 base and the J segment 4 bases; nucleotides outside the gene matches: 8. The CDR3 consists of 16 residues. CDR1 is LGHDT, CDR2 YNNKEL, per germline (reference sequence). This CDR3 is CASSQGSGTGYYEQYF. The CDR3 bases are TGTGCCAGCAGCCAAGGTTCCGGGACAGGGTATTACGAGCAGTACTTC.

The chain is built from TRBV4-3 and TRBJ2-5, with D perhaps matching TRBD1 (6 bases). The CDR3 consists of 17 residues. Trimming removed 1 base at V and 1 base at J, with 16 bases between. The V gene's germline CDR1 is LGHNA and CDR2 YSLEER. CDR3 amino acids: CASSQGTVLTSQETQYF. CDR3 DNA: TGCGCCAGCAGCCAAGGGACAGTGCTAACGTCCCAAGAGACCCAGTACTTC.

V and J are TRBV2 and TRBJ2-7; TRBD2 might be the D (6 bases). Looked up from germline, CDR1 is SNHLY and CDR2 is FYNNEI. V was shortened by 4 bases and J by 6 bases, with 13 bases between the two germline ends. The CDR3 covers 13 residues. The CDR3 DNA is TGTGCCAGCAGTGCGGGGGTAGAATCCGAGCAGTACTTC. Its protein is CASSAGVESEQYF.

The chain has TRBV29-1 and TRBJ2-3; no reliable D call. Germline V CDR1 and CDR2: SQVTM, ANQGSEA. The CDR3 runs to 13 residues. Trimming cost V 4 bases and J 2 bases, with 10 bases left between them. The CDR3 DNA follows: TGCAGCGTTGTCCCGGATGCCACAGATACGCAGTATTTT. It is translated as CSVVPDATDTQYF.

This chain joins TRBV5-6 and TRBJ2-3; 7 nucleotides match TRBD2. The V segment lost 6 bases and the J segment 1 base; nucleotides outside the gene matches: 11. The CDR3 consists of 16 residues. Germline V lookup: CDR1 SGHDT, CDR2 YYEEEE. This CDR3 reads CASNNWGGKGTDTQYF. The CDR3 nucleotides are TGTGCCAGCAACAATTGGGGGGGAAAAGGCACAGATACGCAGTATTTT.

The gene calls are TRBV20-1 and TRBJ1-1, with D hard to call. Germline CDR1 and CDR2: DFQATT and SNEGSKA (reference sequence). The V and J ends lost 6 bases and 4 bases respectively, with 9 bases between them. This CDR3 is 11 amino acids long. The CDR3 nucleotides read TGCAGTGCCCCATCGGGCACTGAAGCTTTCTTT. This translates into CSAPSGTEAFF.

CDR3 DNA: TGTGCCAGCAGCCTAAATGGGGCCTCACCCCTCCACTTT. Its translation is CASSLNGASPLHF. This rearrangement joins TRBV7-9 to TRBJ1-6; D is possibly TRBD1 (5 bases). From germline, CDR1 is SEHNR and CDR2 FQNEAQ (reference sequence). V was shortened by 5 bases and J by 10 bases, with 12 bases between the two germline ends. This CDR3 is 13 amino acids long.

This chain joins TRBV9 and TRBJ1-1; 8 bases fit TRBD1. V lost 0 bases to trimming and J lost 10 bases; unmatched junction nucleotides: 5. The CDR3 extends over 13 amino acids. Germline CDR1 is SGDLS and CDR2 is YYNGEE. Written as DNA, the CDR3 is TGTGCCAGCAGCGTAGGGCAGGGGGCTGGAGCTTTCTTT. It is translated as CASSVGQGAGAFF. Supplemented by reference TRBV9 and TRBJ1-1, the full variable domain reads DSGVTQTPKHLITATGQRVTLRCSPRSGDLSVYWYQQSLDQGLQFLIQYYNGEERAKGNILERFSAQQFPDLHSELNLSSLELGDSALYFCASSVGQGAGAFFGQGTRLTVV.

The sample holds a few counts of this clonotype. This sequence joins TRBV7-2 and TRBJ2-5; TRBD1 agrees at 8 bases. Germline V lookup: CDR1 SGHTA, CDR2 FQGNSA. The V gene end was trimmed by 4 bases and the J gene end by 2 bases; junction bases not matched to a gene: 0. CDR3 size: 13 residues. CDR3: CASSWDRQETQYF. The CDR3 DNA reads as TGTGCCAGCAGCTGGGACAGGCAAGAGACCCAGTACTTC.

V and J are TRBV3-1 and TRBJ2-5; 9 bases are shared with TRBD2. The V gene's germline CDR1 is LGHDT and CDR2 YNNKEL (reference sequence). With V trimmed by 4 bases and J by 6 bases, 6 bases remained unmatched. This CDR3 comprises 14 residues. DNA for the CDR3: TGTGCCAGCAGCCCGACTAGCGGTGCCCAGACCCAGTACTTC. It is translated as CASSPTSGAQTQYF.

J is TRBJ1-3 and V is TRBV25-1; no firm D call. This CDR3 region has 13 residues. V gave up 4 bases and J gave up 4 bases, with 8 bases separating them. CDR1 MGHDK and CDR2 SYGVNS come from the germline V gene. The CDR3 region has the DNA TGTGCCAGCAGTGCTGACCCAGGAAACACCATATATTTT. Protein sequence: CASSADPGNTIYF.

The J gene is TRBJ2-7, the V gene TRBV7-9; possible D gene TRBD1, 5 bases. The V end lost 1 base, the J end lost 4 bases, and 8 bases lay between the germline ends. Germline-derived CDR1 and CDR2 are SEHNR and FQNEAQ (reference sequence). The CDR3 totals 13 residues. CDR3 region: CASSLEAGYEQYF. The CDR3 DNA sequence: TGTGCCAGCAGCTTAGAGGCAGGGTACGAGCAGTACTTC.

Here the CDR3 reads CASSEDRDTYEQYF. CDR3 nucleotides: TGTGCCAGCAGTGAGGACAGGGACACCTACGAGCAGTACTTC. The gene calls are TRBV25-1 and TRBJ2-7; 8 bases are shared with TRBD1. The CDR3 sequence is 14 residues long. CDR1 and CDR2 from the germline V gene are MGHDK and SYGVNS. V lost 3 bases to trimming and J lost 2 bases; unmatched junction nucleotides: 3.

This clonotype was found once. This chain uses TRBV20-1 with TRBJ2-5, with 12 bases fitting TRBD2. With 4 bases clipped from V and 5 bases from J, the junction kept 5 bases outside the gene matches. This CDR3 has 14 residues. CDR1 and CDR2 from the germline V gene are DFQATT and SNEGSKA (reference sequence). CDR3 in DNA: TGCAGTGCTACTAGCGGGGGGGCACAGGAGACCCAGTACTTC. This translates into CSATSGGAQETQYF.